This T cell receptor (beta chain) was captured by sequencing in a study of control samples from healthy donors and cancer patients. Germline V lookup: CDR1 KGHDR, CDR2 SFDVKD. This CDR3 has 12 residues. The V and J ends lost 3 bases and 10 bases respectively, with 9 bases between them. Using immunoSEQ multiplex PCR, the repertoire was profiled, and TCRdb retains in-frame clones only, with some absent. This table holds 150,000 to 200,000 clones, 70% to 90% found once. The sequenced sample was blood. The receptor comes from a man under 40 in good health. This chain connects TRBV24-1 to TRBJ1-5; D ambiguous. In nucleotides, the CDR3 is TGTGCCACCAGTGATCCCTCAACCCCCCAGCATTTT. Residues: CATSDPSTPQHF.